This T cell receptor beta chain was identified during a study of cytomegalovirus exposure and HLA in healthy donors. The study's findings and limits: Rare TCR sequences dominated, though some public TCRs recurred in many donors.

With respect to this clone: Its specificity is unknown.

The PCR employed 60 Vbeta primers together with 13 Jbeta primers. The table came from immunoSEQ multiplex PCR; TCRdb's copy has only in-frame clones and leaves some out. The table includes approximately 100,000 clones, approximately 82% detected once. The germline V and J ends were trimmed by 5 bases and 5 bases, with 12 bases remaining between them. Per the germline V gene, CDR1 is SGHAT and CDR2 is FQNNGV. This CDR3 is built from 13 residues. Specimen: PBMCs. V is TRBV11-2 and J is TRBJ2-5; no firm D call. The TCR originated in a woman younger than 30 in good health and CMV-seronegative. The CDR3 spells CASSPLVPETQYF. The CDR3 DNA is TGTGCCAGCAGCCCCCTCGTCCCGGAGACCCAGTACTTC.